Following are 22 T cell receptor beta chains from one sample sequenced in a study of vaccination effects on CD4 cells after COVID-19. The antigens these receptors bind are not known. Before sequencing, viral peptide pools were used by the ViraFEST assay to expand antigen-specific CD4+ T cells. Cells that had been cultured for 10 days were the source of isolated CD4+ T cells. Negative nucleocapsid antibody tests before and after vaccination confirmed no previous SARS-CoV-2 infection. The repertoire was sequenced with immunoSEQ multiplex PCR; TCRdb's copy has only in-frame clones and lacks some. This table has approximately 40,000 clones, about two thirds appearing once. This sample comprised CD4+ T cells from PBMCs cultured with SARS-CoV-2 spike peptides, obtained before COVID-19 vaccination. These TCRs come from a human donor who received a COVID-19 vaccine.

In nucleotides, the CDR3 is TGTGCCAGTAGGTCCCGACTGGAGCGGGGGTGGGATGAGCAGTTCTTC. The encoded protein is CASRSRLERGWDEQFF. The V and J genes are TRBV19 and TRBJ2-1, with 8 bases fitting TRBD2. The trim removed 6 bases at V and 8 bases at J, leaving 15 bases unmatched. This CDR3 region has 16 residues. The V gene's germline CDR1 is LNHDA and CDR2 SQIVND (reference sequence).

This clone was seen a handful of times. The V call is TRBV6-2 or TRBV6-3, the J call TRBJ2-1; 8 bases map to TRBD2. This CDR3 contains 15 residues. The J segment lost 1 base and the V segment lost 6 bases, leaving 5 bases of the junction unmatched. Germline CDR1 and CDR2: MNHEY and SVGEGT. The CDR3 DNA is TGTGCCAGCAGCAGCGGGGGCGGGTCCTACAATGAGCAGTTCTTC. This gives the protein CASSSGGGSYNEQFF.

This chain links TRBV6-5 with TRBJ1-6; possibly TRBD1 for D (6 bases). Trimming shortened V by 5 bases and J by 7 bases, and 15 bases separated the two germline ends. The CDR3 is 15 residues long. CDR1 and CDR2 from the germline V gene are MNHEY and SVGAGI. The CDR3 sequence is CASSNGGARNSPLHF. The CDR3 DNA reads TGTGCCAGCAGTAACGGGGGGGCTAGGAATTCACCCCTCCACTTT.

The chain employs TRBV19 and TRBJ2-5; no definite D call. Looked up from germline, CDR1 is LNHDA and CDR2 is SQIVND (reference sequence). There are 13 residues in the CDR3. Trimming took 0 bases from V and 4 from J, leaving 6 bases between them. CDR3 amino acids: CASSIEGTETQYF. The CDR3 nucleotides read TGTGCCAGTAGTATAGAGGGCACAGAGACCCAGTACTTC. Complete variable domain (other parts from reference TRBV19 and TRBJ2-5): DGGITQSPKYLFRKEGQNVTLSCEQNLNHDAMYWYRQDPGQGLRLIYYSQIVNDFQKGDIAEGYSVSREKKESFPLTVTSAQKNPTAFYLCASSIEGTETQYFGPGTRLLVL.

This chain joins TRBV4-2 and TRBJ2-1; TRBD2 aligns across 13 bases. Germline values: CDR1 LGHNA, CDR2 YNFKEQ. Trimming took 0 bases from V and 9 from J; bases not matched to a gene: 5. CDR3 length: 16 residues. CDR3 DNA sequence: TGTGCCAGCAGCCAAGACGGGACTAGCGGGACTAGTGAGCAGTTCTTC. It codes for CASSQDGTSGTSEQFF.

The chain recombines TRBV29-1 with TRBJ2-2; 8 bases agree with TRBD1. Germline V gene lookup returns CDR1 SQVTM and CDR2 ANQGSEA. The length of the CDR3 is 16 residues. Trimming at V came to 6 bases and at J to 2 bases, leaving 11 bases not matched to a gene. CDR3 amino acids: CSVDFRTGTNTGELFF. CDR3 nucleotides: TGCAGCGTGGATTTCAGGACAGGGACCAACACCGGGGAGCTGTTTTTT.

The chain joins TRBV5-6 to TRBJ2-2; 10 bases match TRBD2. Germline-derived CDR1 and CDR2 are SGHDT and YYEEEE. V trimming: 2 bases; J trimming: 5 bases; junction bases outside the gene matches: 6. The CDR3 extends over 16 amino acids. CDR3 region: CASSLIAGGLTGELFF. The CDR3, as DNA: TGTGCCAGCAGCTTAATAGCGGGGGGATTGACCGGGGAGCTGTTTTTT.

This clone showed up just once. The chain joins TRBV18 to TRBJ1-1, with 7 bases matching TRBD1. Germline CDR1 and CDR2: KGHSH and LQKENI. The CDR3 is made up of 14 amino acids. The J segment lost 3 bases and the V segment lost 3 bases, leaving 4 bases of the junction unmatched. CDR3 loop: CASSPQGGDTEAFF. The CDR3 DNA reads as TGTGCCAGCTCACCCCAGGGGGGGGACACTGAAGCTTTCTTT.

This clone came up a few times. The chain has TRBV5-1 and TRBJ1-1; tentative D call: TRBD1 (5 bases). V was trimmed by 3 bases and J by 1 base, leaving 10 bases between them. The CDR3 covers 14 residues. Germline lookup yields CDR1 SGHRS and CDR2 YFSETQ. The CDR3 bases are TGCGCCAGCAGCTCCGGGACGACGAACACTGAAGCTTTCTTT. Amino acids: CASSSGTTNTEAFF. The variable domain in full, completed from reference TRBV5-1 and TRBJ1-1, reads KAGVTQTPRYLIKTRGQQVTLSCSPISGHRSVSWYQQTPGQGLQFLFEYFSETQRNKGNFPGRFSGRQFSNSRSEMNVSTLELGDSALYLCASSSGTTNTEAFFGQGTRLTVV.

CDR3 amino acids: CASSQDLGYSPLHF. For the CDR3, the DNA is TGTGCCAGCAGCCAAGATTTGGGGTATTCACCCCTCCACTTT. V gene TRBV14 combines with J gene TRBJ1-6; D unresolved. Germline CDR1 SGHDN, CDR2 FVKESK. The CDR3 has 14 residues. Trimming left V 0 bases short and J 8 bases short, with 8 bases between.

This clone was counted only a few times. V usage is TRBV9 and J usage is TRBJ2-1; 8 bases fit TRBD1. V dropped 4 bases and J dropped 7; count of bases not matched to a gene: 10. The CDR3 consists of 15 residues. From germline, CDR1 is SGDLS and CDR2 YYNGEE. The CDR3 DNA is TGTGCCAGCAGCCCCCGACAGGGGCTTAGAAATGAGCAGTTCTTC. It specifies CASSPRQGLRNEQFF.

This chain uses TRBV4-2 with TRBJ2-2; maybe TRBD1 (5 bases). This CDR3 has 16 residues. The V gene lost 0 bases and the J gene lost 2 bases, with 10 bases spanning the gap. Per germline, CDR1 LGHNA and CDR2 YNFKEQ. The CDR3: CASSQESGINTGELFF. DNA for the CDR3: TGTGCCAGCAGCCAAGAGTCAGGGATCAACACCGGGGAGCTGTTTTTT.

This chain joins TRBV5-4 and TRBJ2-3; the match to TRBD2 covers 10 bases. In germline, CDR1 is SGHNT, CDR2 YYREEE (reference sequence). The CDR3 has 18 residues. The junction had 11 bases not matched to a gene; V was cut back by 0 bases and J by 4 bases. The CDR3 coding sequence is TGTGCCAGCAGCTTGGGCTTCCAACCAGCGGGAGGGGCAGATACGCAGTATTTT. Its translation: CASSLGFQPAGGADTQYF.

The rearrangement joins TRBV7-6 to TRBJ1-5; 8 bases fit TRBD1. Germline V lookup: CDR1 SGHVS, CDR2 FNYEAQ. The CDR3 runs 15 residues. V was pared by 8 bases and J by 1 base, with 7 bases of the junction left unmatched. The CDR3 DNA reads as TGTGCCAGCGGTTACAGGGGGAAGAGCAATCAGCCCCAGCATTTT. This encodes CASGYRGKSNQPQHF.

This clone was detected only a few times. J is TRBJ2-2 and V is TRBV3-1 (or the pseudogene TRBV3-2), with D hard to call. This CDR3 has 13 residues. Germline V lookup: CDR1 LGHDT, CDR2 YNNKEL (reference sequence). V lost 3 bases and J 1 base, leaving 3 bases between the germline ends. CDR3 in DNA: TGTGCCAGCAGCCACCAGAACACCGGGGAGCTGTTTTTT. Protein sequence: CASSHQNTGELFF.

The V call is TRBV6-1, the J call TRBJ1-2, with TRBD1 identical over 8 bases. Germline-derived CDR1 and CDR2 are MNHNS and SASEGT. J was trimmed by 4 bases and V by 1 base; bases with no gene match: 8. The CDR3 has 16 amino acids. CDR3 protein: CASSEVEDRAGYGYTF. The CDR3 nucleotides read TGTGCCAGCAGTGAAGTGGAGGACAGGGCGGGCTATGGCTACACCTTC.

This clone was seen just once. This chain links TRBV7-6 with TRBJ2-5; maybe TRBD2 (6 bases). Germline CDR1 reads SGHVS; CDR2 reads FNYEAQ. The CDR3 length is 14 residues. V shed 4 bases and J shed 5 bases, with 14 bases lying between them. CDR3 sequence reads: CASSSTGTWETQYF. The CDR3 coding sequence is TGTGCCAGCAGCTCCACCGGGACTTGGGAGACCCAGTACTTC.

The rearrangement joins TRBV9 to TRBJ1-2, with TRBD1 matching over 7 bases. In germline, CDR1 is SGDLS, CDR2 YYNGEE. V lost 0 bases, J lost 4 bases, and 6 bases stayed unmatched. This CDR3 is 15 amino acids long. CDR3 residues: CASSVEAGGGYGYTF. The CDR3 DNA reads as TGTGCCAGCAGCGTAGAGGCAGGGGGAGGCTATGGCTACACCTTC.

V and J are TRBV28 and TRBJ2-7, with D tentatively TRBD2 (6 bases). This CDR3 has 14 residues. From germline, CDR1 is MDHEN and CDR2 SYDVKM. The V and J ends lost 7 bases and 2 bases respectively, with 15 bases between them. The CDR3 here is CASTETRPPYEQYF. The CDR3 DNA follows: TGTGCCAGCACCGAGACTAGGCCTCCCTACGAGCAGTACTTC.

V and J are TRBV9 and TRBJ1-3; D is unclear. The CDR3 consists of 14 residues. The V gene lost 3 bases and the J gene lost 0 bases, with 7 bases spanning the gap. Germline CDR1 is SGDLS and CDR2 is YYNGEE. CDR3 sequence: CASSAELSGNTIYF. CDR3 sequence (DNA): TGTGCCAGCAGCGCAGAGCTCTCTGGAAACACCATATATTTT. Supplemented by reference TRBV9 and TRBJ1-3, the full variable domain reads DSGVTQTPKHLITATGQRVTLRCSPRSGDLSVYWYQQSLDQGLQFLIQYYNGEERAKGNILERFSAQQFPDLHSELNLSSLELGDSALYFCASSAELSGNTIYFGEGSWLTVV.

The chain carries TRBV4-3 and TRBJ1-2; tentative D call: TRBD1 (6 bases). Germline loops: CDR1 LGHNA, CDR2 YSLEER. Trimming removed 0 bases from V and 0 bases from J, with 14 bases in between. The CDR3 is 17 amino acids. CDR3 region: CASSQDTGRTANYGYTF. CDR3 nucleotides: TGCGCCAGCAGCCAAGACACGGGCCGGACAGCTAACTATGGCTACACCTTC.

This clone was seen only once. The chain carries TRBV7-8 and TRBJ1-1, with D uncertain. This CDR3 is 14 amino acids long. Trimming cost V 5 bases and J 0 bases, with 10 bases left between them. From germline, CDR1 is SGHVS and CDR2 FQNEAQ. The CDR3 spells CASSQQPVNTEAFF. For the CDR3, the DNA is TGTGCCAGCAGCCAACAGCCCGTGAACACTGAAGCTTTCTTT. The full variable domain, its missing parts supplied by reference TRBV7-8 and TRBJ1-1, is GAGVSQSPRYKVAKRGQDVALRCDPISGHVSLFWYQQALGQGPEFLTYFQNEAQLDKSGLPSDRFFAERPEGSVSTLKIQRTQQEDSAVYLCASSQQPVNTEAFFGQGTRLTVV.